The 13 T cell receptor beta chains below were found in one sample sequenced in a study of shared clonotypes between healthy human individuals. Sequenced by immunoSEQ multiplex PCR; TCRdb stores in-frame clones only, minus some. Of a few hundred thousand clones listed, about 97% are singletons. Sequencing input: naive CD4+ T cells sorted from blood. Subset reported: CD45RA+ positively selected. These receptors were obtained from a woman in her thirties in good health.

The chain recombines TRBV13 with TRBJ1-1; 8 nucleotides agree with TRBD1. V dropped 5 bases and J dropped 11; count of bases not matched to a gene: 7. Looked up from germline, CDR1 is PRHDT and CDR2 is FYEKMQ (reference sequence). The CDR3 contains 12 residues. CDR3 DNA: TGTGCCAGCAGCCCCCGACAGGGGCTGGCTTTCTTT. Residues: CASSPRQGLAFF.

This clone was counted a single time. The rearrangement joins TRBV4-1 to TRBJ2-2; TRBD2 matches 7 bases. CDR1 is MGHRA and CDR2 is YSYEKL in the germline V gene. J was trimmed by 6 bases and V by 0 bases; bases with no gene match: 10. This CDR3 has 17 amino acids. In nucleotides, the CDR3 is TGCGCCAGCAGCCAAGAAATTGGGCGGGAGAAGGCCGGGGAGCTGTTTTTT. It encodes CASSQEIGREKAGELFF.

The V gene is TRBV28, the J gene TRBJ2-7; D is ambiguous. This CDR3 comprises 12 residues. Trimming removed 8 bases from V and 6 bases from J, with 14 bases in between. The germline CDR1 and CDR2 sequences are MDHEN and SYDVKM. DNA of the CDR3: TGTGCCAGCTGGCGTCAGACGGGCGAGCAGTACTTC. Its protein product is CASWRQTGEQYF.

The CDR3 sequence is CASSESGRGQDGYTF. The CDR3 region has the DNA TGTGCCAGCAGTGAATCGGGCAGGGGGCAAGATGGCTACACCTTC. This chain uses TRBV25-1 with TRBJ1-2; 8 bases line up with TRBD1. The CDR3 spans 15 residues. V shed 1 base and J 6 bases; nucleotides not matched to a gene: 7. Germline loops: CDR1 MGHDK, CDR2 SYGVNS.

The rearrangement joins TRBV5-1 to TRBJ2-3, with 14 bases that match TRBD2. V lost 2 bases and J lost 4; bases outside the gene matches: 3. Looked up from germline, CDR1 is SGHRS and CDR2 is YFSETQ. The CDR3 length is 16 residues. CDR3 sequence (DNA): TGCGCCAGCAGCTTTCGACTAGCGGGAGGGCCAGATACGCAGTATTTT. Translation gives CASSFRLAGGPDTQYF.

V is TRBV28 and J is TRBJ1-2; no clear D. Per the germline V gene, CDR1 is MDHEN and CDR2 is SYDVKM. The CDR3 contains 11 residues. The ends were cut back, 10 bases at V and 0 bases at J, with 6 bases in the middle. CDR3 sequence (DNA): TGTGCCACCACGGCTAACTATGGCTACACCTTC. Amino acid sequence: CATTANYGYTF.

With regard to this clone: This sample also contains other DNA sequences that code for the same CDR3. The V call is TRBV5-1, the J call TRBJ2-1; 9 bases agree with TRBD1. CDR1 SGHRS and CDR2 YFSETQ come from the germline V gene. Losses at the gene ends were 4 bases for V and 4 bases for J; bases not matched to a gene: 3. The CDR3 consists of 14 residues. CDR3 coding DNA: TGCGCCAGCAGCCCTGGACAGGGGTACAATGAGCAGTTCTTC. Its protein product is CASSPGQGYNEQFF. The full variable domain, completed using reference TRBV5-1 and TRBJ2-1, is KAGVTQTPRYLIKTRGQQVTLSCSPISGHRSVSWYQQTPGQGLQFLFEYFSETQRNKGNFPGRFSGRQFSNSRSEMNVSTLELGDSALYLCASSPGQGYNEQFFGPGTRLTVL.

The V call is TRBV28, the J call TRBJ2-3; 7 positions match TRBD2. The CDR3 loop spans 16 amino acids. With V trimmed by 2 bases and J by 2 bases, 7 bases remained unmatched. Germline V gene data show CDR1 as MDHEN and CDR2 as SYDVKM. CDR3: CASSLVAGLFTDTQYF. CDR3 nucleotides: TGTGCCAGCAGTTTAGTAGCGGGCCTATTCACAGATACGCAGTATTTT. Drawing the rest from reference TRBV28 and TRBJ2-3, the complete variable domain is DVKVTQSSRYLVKRTGEKVFLECVQDMDHENMFWYRQDPGLGLRLIYFSYDVKMKEKGDIPEGYSVSREKKERFSLILESASTNQTSMYLCASSLVAGLFTDTQYFGPGTRLTVL.

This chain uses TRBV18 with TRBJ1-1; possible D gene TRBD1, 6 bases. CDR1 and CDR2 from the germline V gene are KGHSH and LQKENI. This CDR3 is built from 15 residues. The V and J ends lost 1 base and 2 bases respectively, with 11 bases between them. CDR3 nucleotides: TGTGCCAGCTCACCACAGCGGACAGCCAACACTGAAGCTTTCTTT. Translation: CASSPQRTANTEAFF.

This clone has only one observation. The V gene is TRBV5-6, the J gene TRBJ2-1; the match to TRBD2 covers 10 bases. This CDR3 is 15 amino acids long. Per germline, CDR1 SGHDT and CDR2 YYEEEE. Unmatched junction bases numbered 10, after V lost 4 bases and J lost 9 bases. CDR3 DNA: TGTGCCAGCAGCGGGACTAGCGCTCCCTATAGTGAGCAGTTCTTC. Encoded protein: CASSGTSAPYSEQFF.

Written as DNA, the CDR3 is TGTGCCAGTAGTATGGAGGGCCCTGGAACTGAAGCTTTCTTT. As protein: CASSMEGPGTEAFF. The gene calls are TRBV19 and TRBJ1-1; no definite D call. CDR1 and CDR2 from the germline V gene are LNHDA and SQIVND (reference sequence). This CDR3 comprises 14 residues. V was cut by 3 bases and J by 5 bases, with 13 bases left in between.

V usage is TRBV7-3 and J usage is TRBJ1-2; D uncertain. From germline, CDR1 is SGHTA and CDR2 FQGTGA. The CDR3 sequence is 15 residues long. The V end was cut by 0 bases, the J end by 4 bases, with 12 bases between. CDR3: CASSLTADQAYGYTF. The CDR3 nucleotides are TGTGCCAGCAGCTTAACCGCCGATCAGGCCTATGGCTACACCTTC. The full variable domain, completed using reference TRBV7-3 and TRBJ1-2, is GAGVSQTPSNKVTEKGKYVELRCDPISGHTALYWYRQSLGQGPEFLIYFQGTGAADDSGLPNDRFFAVRPEGSVSTLKIQRTERGDSAVYLCASSLTADQAYGYTFGSGTRLTVV.

Here the CDR3 reads CASSWATTNEKLFF. The CDR3 nucleotides read TGTGCCAGCTCGTGGGCCACAACTAATGAAAAACTGTTTTTT. The chain employs TRBV6-5 and TRBJ1-4, with D uncertain. V was pared by 8 bases and J by 0 bases, with 10 bases between. CDR3 size: 14 residues. The germline V gene encodes CDR1 MNHEY and CDR2 SVGAGI.